Each of the 8 T cell receptor beta chains below was sequenced from the same sample in a study of blood T cells in healthy people across ages. Together with a sample-barcoded 5' primer, a J-beta primer mix was included in a second PCR lasting about 7 to 11 cycles. One entry per CDR3 protein, called by TCRdb with MiXCR from the 5' RACE reads. The sample yields 550,000 to 650,000 distinct CDR3 sequences, approximately 30% seen once. The sample was blood. The receptors stem from an elderly woman in good health.

In its sample, this clonotype was seen many times. V usage is TRBV11-2 and J usage is TRBJ2-1, with unresolved D. Trimming removed 2 bases at V and 5 bases at J, with 7 bases between. Germline values: CDR1 SGHAT, CDR2 FQNNGV. This CDR3 comprises 13 residues. Written as DNA, the CDR3 is TGTGCCAGCAGCTTACGTCCGGACAATGAGCAGTTCTTC. It is translated as CASSLRPDNEQFF.

This clonotype was seen a handful of times. A read error may account for a junction end that differs from germline. The rearrangement uses TRBV4-2 and TRBJ1-1; D is unclear. This CDR3 comprises 11 residues. Germline V CDR1 and CDR2: LGHNA, YNFKEQ. Here the CDR3 DNA reads TGTGCCTGCAGCCTGGACACTGAAGCTTTCTTT. This codes for CACSLDTEAFF.

V is TRBV2 and J is TRBJ2-3, with 14 bases that match TRBD2. Germline-derived CDR1 and CDR2 are SNHLY and FYNNEI. V lost 6 bases and J lost 1; bases outside the gene matches: 12. The CDR3 consists of 19 residues. The DNA for the CDR3 is TGTGCCAGCAGGGTGACTAGCGGGGGGGCCTATTCAGGCACAGATACGCAGTATTTT. As protein: CASRVTSGGAYSGTDTQYF.

About this clonotype itself: A single base separates this from a much larger clone, so it may be a read error. The chain uses TRBV20-1 and TRBJ2-7; the D gene is possibly TRBD1 (7 bases). V lost 1 base and J lost 7, with 20 bases in between. Germline-derived CDR1 and CDR2 are DFQATT and SNEGSKA (reference sequence). This CDR3 region has 15 residues. The CDR3 here is CSARVGQGGYNEQYF. Here the CDR3 DNA reads TGCAGTGCTAGAGTGGGGCAGGGGGGTTACAATGAGCAGTACTTC.

The V gene is TRBV10-3, the J gene TRBJ2-7; perhaps TRBD1 as D (5 bases). Germline V gene data show CDR1 as ENHRY and CDR2 as SYGVKD. The ends were cut back, 10 bases at V and 12 bases at J, with 31 bases in the middle. CDR3 length equals 15 residues. The CDR3 region is CATLSRTGSYYEWYF. DNA of the CDR3: TGTGCCACCCTATCCCGAACAGGTTCTTACTACGAGTGGTACTTC.

The rearrangement uses TRBV3-1 and TRBJ1-1, with D perhaps TRBD1 (6 bases). Germline CDR1 is LGHDT and CDR2 is YNNKEL (reference sequence). Between the trimmed V and J ends, which lost 3 bases and 8 bases, there was a span of 13 bases. CDR3 length: 13 residues. Written as DNA, the CDR3 is TGTGCCAGCAGCCACCTCAGGACAGCCGAAGCTTTCTTT. Translating it yields CASSHLRTAEAFF.

V is TRBV6-2 or TRBV6-3 and J is TRBJ2-7; 10 bases are a match to TRBD2. The length of the CDR3 is 17 residues. Germline V lookup: CDR1 MNHEY, CDR2 SVGEGT. Trimming cost V 6 bases and J 7 bases; bases outside gene matches: 18. This CDR3 is CASRAYGASGGGNEQYF. The CDR3 nucleotides read TGTGCCAGCAGAGCATATGGGGCGAGCGGGGGGGGCAATGAGCAGTACTTC.

This clonotype has a single count. The V and J genes are TRBV29-1 and TRBJ2-7, with D possibly being TRBD1 (5 bases). Germline CDR1 reads SQVTM; CDR2 reads ANQGSEA. V was cut by 4 bases and J by 7 bases, with 14 bases left in between. The CDR3 is 12 residues long. This chain's CDR3 is CSVVAPSGEQYF. CDR3 DNA: TGCAGCGTTGTTGCGCCCTCAGGGGAGCAGTACTTC.